This T cell receptor beta chain came from a study of cytomegalovirus exposure and HLA in healthy donors. Study outcomes and limitations: The authors enumerated 150 to 200 TCR beta chains as linked to cytomegalovirus.

The J segment lost 0 bases and the V segment lost 0 bases, leaving 6 bases of the junction unmatched. CDR3 length: 17 amino acids. Per the germline V gene, CDR1 is MGHRA and CDR2 is YSYEKL. Assay used: immunoSEQ multiplex PCR; TCRdb lists only in-frame clones, some missing. The sample contains about 150,000 clones, around nine tenths of which appear only once. In regard to this clone: Its antigen remains unidentified.

Material for sequencing was PBMCs. The chain is built from TRBV4-1 and TRBJ2-3, with 7 bases lining up with TRBD1. The sequence derives from a man aged 18-30 years in good health and CMV-seropositive. The CDR3 DNA reads as TGCGCCAGCAGCCAAGATAACGAGGGGGCTAGCACAGATACGCAGTATTTT. Translation gives CASSQDNEGASTDTQYF.